The 18 T cell receptor beta chains reported below all come from one sample, sequenced in a study of blood T cell repertoires in COVID-19. Libraries were prepared by immunoSEQ multiplex PCR; TCRdb keeps only in-frame clonotypes and omits some of them. The sample has about 290,000 clones; roughly 86% are singletons. Sequences were obtained from peripheral blood. These receptors were taken from a woman in her 30s with COVID-19, enrolled during active disease.

The chain has TRBV5-1 and TRBJ2-3; possible D gene TRBD1, 5 bases. Deletions cut 5 bases from V and 2 bases from J, with 15 bases between. The length of the CDR3 is 15 residues. The germline gives CDR1 SGHRS, CDR2 YFSETQ. CDR3 sequence (DNA): TGCGCCAGCAGTTTCAGCACAGGATTCACAGATACGCAGTATTTT. Its protein product is CASSFSTGFTDTQYF.

This chain links TRBV7-9 with TRBJ2-7; TRBD2 aligns across 11 bases. The CDR3 is 15 residues long. In germline, CDR1 is SEHNR, CDR2 FQNEAQ (reference sequence). J lost 9 bases, V lost 11 bases, and 18 bases had no gene match. CDR3 sequence: CACSGASGGSEVQYF. CDR3 nucleotides: TGTGCCTGCTCCGGGGCTAGCGGGGGGTCCGAAGTGCAGTACTTC.

This rearrangement joins TRBV2 to TRBJ2-7; D is unclear. This CDR3 is 11 amino acids long. Germline values: CDR1 SNHLY, CDR2 FYNNEI. Trimming left V 3 bases short and J 7 bases short, with 7 bases between. CDR3 loop: CASSEHGEQYF. CDR3 in DNA: TGTGCCAGCAGTGAGCACGGGGAGCAGTACTTC.

V usage is TRBV5-4 and J usage is TRBJ2-7; 8 nucleotides match TRBD2. The CDR3 is 14 amino acids. The V and J ends lost 2 bases and 3 bases, in that order; junction bases with no gene match: 4. CDR1 is SGHNT, CDR2 YYREEE, per germline (reference sequence). CDR3 coding DNA: TGTGCCAGCAGCTTAGGGAGCGGGGGCTACGAGCAGTACTTC. Translating gives CASSLGSGGYEQYF.

The rearrangement joins TRBV6-7 to TRBJ2-6; 11 nucleotides match TRBD1. TRBV6-7 is known as an ORF, though its function is uncertain. Unmatched junction bases numbered 2, after V lost 2 bases and J lost 2 bases. CDR3 length: 17 residues. CDR3 sequence: CASSYPGQGAGANVLTF. In nucleotides, the CDR3 is TGTGCCAGCAGTTACCCGGGACAGGGGGCTGGGGCCAACGTCCTGACTTTC.

The chain has TRBV19 and TRBJ1-4, with 8 bases fitting TRBD1. Trimming cost V 6 bases and J 0 bases; bases outside gene matches: 0. The CDR3 runs to 14 residues. Germline lookup yields CDR1 LNHDA and CDR2 SQIVND (reference sequence). The CDR3 sequence: CASRGQATNEKLFF. For the CDR3, the DNA is TGTGCCAGTAGGGGACAGGCAACTAATGAAAAACTGTTTTTT. The entire variable domain, with the rest obtained from reference TRBV19 and TRBJ1-4, is as follows: DGGITQSPKYLFRKEGQNVTLSCEQNLNHDAMYWYRQDPGQGLRLIYYSQIVNDFQKGDIAEGYSVSREKKESFPLTVTSAQKNPTAFYLCASRGQATNEKLFFGSGTQLSVL.

This chain uses TRBV10-1 with TRBJ2-2; TRBD2 aligns across 16 bases. Germline-derived CDR1 and CDR2 are WNHNN and SYGVQD (reference sequence). This CDR3 has 17 residues. V trimming: 3 bases; J trimming: 6 bases; junction bases outside the gene matches: 4. CDR3 DNA sequence: TGCGCCAGCAGTGATTCCGGGACTAGCGGGAGGGCCGGGGAGCTGTTTTTT. It is translated as CASSDSGTSGRAGELFF.

This clone was found a few times. The chain joins TRBV6-5 to TRBJ1-1; 7 bases match TRBD1. Trimming cost V 7 bases and J 5 bases; bases outside gene matches: 10. Looked up from germline, CDR1 is MNHEY and CDR2 is SVGAGI. The CDR3 runs to 14 residues. In DNA form, the CDR3 reads TGTGCCAGCACCCACAGGGGAAGTCGGACTGAAGCTTTCTTT. Encoded protein: CASTHRGSRTEAFF.

This rearrangement joins TRBV28 to TRBJ2-2; 7 bases match TRBD2. Germline assignment: CDR1 MDHEN and CDR2 SYDVKM. The CDR3 has 16 residues. Unmatched junction bases numbered 7, after V lost 3 bases and J lost 3 bases. This CDR3 reads CASSFSSRGYTGELFF. The CDR3 DNA follows: TGTGCCAGCAGTTTTTCGTCGCGGGGGTACACCGGGGAGCTGTTTTTT.

The chain couples TRBV11-2 to TRBJ1-1; D might be TRBD1 (6 bases). Germline V CDR1 and CDR2: SGHAT, FQNNGV. The CDR3 runs to 14 residues. The germline V and J ends were trimmed by 1 base and 7 bases, with 13 bases remaining between them. CDR3 sequence reads: CASSLVPRGGEAFF. The CDR3 region has the DNA TGTGCCAGCAGCTTAGTCCCCAGGGGTGGTGAAGCTTTCTTT.

The chain carries TRBV3-1 (or the pseudogene TRBV3-2) and TRBJ1-4, with D hard to call. The V gene's germline CDR1 is LGHDT and CDR2 YNNKEL (reference sequence). This CDR3 has 16 residues. Between the trimmed V and J ends, which lost 4 bases and 8 bases, there was a span of 20 bases. For the CDR3, the DNA is TGTGCCAGCAGCCTTGAGGGTGCGGCTTCAAGGGAAAAACTGTTTTTT. Translating it yields CASSLEGAASREKLFF.

The chain uses TRBV6-6 and TRBJ1-1, with TRBD1 matching over 11 bases. Germline assignment: CDR1 MNHNY and CDR2 SVGAGI (reference sequence). Trimming took 5 bases from V and 5 from J; bases not matched to a gene: 4. This CDR3 has 14 amino acids. The CDR3 DNA follows: TGTGCCAGCAGTCGAGGACAGGGGGCGACTGAAGCTTTCTTT. It is translated as CASSRGQGATEAFF.

V and J are TRBV4-2 and TRBJ2-1; D call uncertain. The ends were cut back, 0 bases at V and 0 bases at J, with 6 bases in the middle. Germline assignment: CDR1 LGHNA and CDR2 YNFKEQ. This CDR3 contains 15 residues. The CDR3 coding sequence is TGTGCCAGCAGCCAAGAAACGAGCTCCTACAATGAGCAGTTCTTC. Protein product: CASSQETSSYNEQFF.

CDR3: CASSESNRGYSGYTF. The CDR3 coding sequence is TGCGCCAGCAGTGAGTCGAACAGGGGGTATTCTGGCTACACCTTC. This sequence joins TRBV10-1 and TRBJ1-2, with 8 positions matching TRBD1. Germline values: CDR1 WNHNN, CDR2 SYGVQD (reference sequence). Trimming removed 0 bases from V and 7 bases from J; junction bases left unmatched: 7. The CDR3 consists of 15 residues.

The chain joins TRBV11-2 to TRBJ2-2, with TRBD1 identical over 8 bases. V shed 3 bases, J shed 1 base, and the junction held 1 base outside the gene matches. CDR1 is SGHAT and CDR2 is FQNNGV in the germline V gene. The CDR3 consists of 15 residues. The CDR3 reads CASSFDRGNTGELFF. In DNA, the CDR3 is TGTGCCAGCAGCTTCGACAGGGGGAACACCGGGGAGCTGTTTTTT.

This clone turned up a few times. The V and J genes are TRBV5-6 and TRBJ2-1, with 10 positions matching TRBD1. There are 14 residues in the CDR3. Germline V CDR1 and CDR2: SGHDT, YYEEEE. V shed 3 bases and J 6 bases; nucleotides not matched to a gene: 3. This CDR3 is CASSSDRGRNEQFF. The CDR3 region has the DNA TGTGCCAGCAGCTCCGACAGGGGGCGCAATGAGCAGTTCTTC.

This chain connects TRBV5-4 to TRBJ2-1; 10 positions agree with TRBD2. This CDR3 region has 15 residues. Germline V gene sequence: CDR1 SGHNT, CDR2 YYREEE (reference sequence). V trimming: 2 bases; J trimming: 14 bases; junction bases outside the gene matches: 13. DNA of the CDR3: TGTGCCAGCAGCTTACTAGCGGGGACCCTAGGTGAAGAGTTCTTC. Translated, it gives CASSLLAGTLGEEFF.

The gene calls are TRBV4-1 and TRBJ2-4, with 9 bases matching TRBD2. After removal of 1 base from V and 0 bases from J, the junction contained 7 bases not matched to a gene. The CDR3 sequence is 18 residues long. The germline CDR1 and CDR2 sequences are MGHRA and YSYEKL. This CDR3 reads CASSQGGQRGVAKNIQYF. The CDR3 nucleotides read TGCGCCAGCAGCCAAGGCGGACAGCGGGGGGTAGCCAAAAACATTCAGTACTTC.